This T cell receptor beta chain was documented in a study of blood T cell repertoires in COVID-19. Methods used by the authors: Amplification with reference gene primers provided the estimates of nucleated cell counts. Assay used: immunoSEQ multiplex PCR; TCRdb lists only in-frame clones, some missing. Clone size and the V and J calls come from that table; the DNA yielded D and trimming. The sample holds under 450,000 clones, roughly 77% seen once. The sample holds one count of this clone. Material: peripheral blood. This TCR was sampled from a human donor with acute or convalescent COVID-19. The donor label of this sample is uncertain.

In DNA form, the CDR3 reads TGTGCCAGCAGCTACCTGACAGAGTACCAAGAGACCCAGTACTTC. Translation gives CASSYLTEYQETQYF. J is TRBJ2-5 and V is TRBV5-6; tentative D call: TRBD1 (5 bases). CDR1 and CDR2 (germline): SGHDT, YYEEEE. This CDR3 has 15 amino acids. V lost 3 bases to trimming and J lost 0 bases, with 12 bases between them.